The sequence of this TCR beta chain was determined in a study of T cells after yellow fever vaccination. TCRdb recomputed calls from the 5' RACE reads with MiXCR, one row per CDR3 protein. The table includes a few hundred thousand distinct CDR3 sequences, approximately 4% detected once. Study results and caveats: Clones from primary vaccination mostly reappeared after the booster (about 97% CD4, roughly 87% CD8). The presence of abundant clonotypes contaminating from the bulk population was possible in FACS-sorted repertoires.

This clonotype was counted ten times or more. The antigen remains unidentified. The sample consisted of PBMCs, taken 5 days after the yellow fever booster vaccination. This receptor was taken from a man between 18 and 35 years old who received the YFV17D yellow fever vaccine.

In DNA, the CDR3 is TGCGCCAGCAGCCAAGAAGGGGGCGTAGGGGCCAACGTCCTGACTTTC. Translated: CASSQEGGVGANVLTF. This chain links TRBV4-1 with TRBJ2-6, with 7 bases fitting TRBD1. The V segment lost 0 bases and the J segment 4 bases; nucleotides outside the gene matches: 3. The CDR3 is 16 residues long. Germline CDR1 reads MGHRA; CDR2 reads YSYEKL.